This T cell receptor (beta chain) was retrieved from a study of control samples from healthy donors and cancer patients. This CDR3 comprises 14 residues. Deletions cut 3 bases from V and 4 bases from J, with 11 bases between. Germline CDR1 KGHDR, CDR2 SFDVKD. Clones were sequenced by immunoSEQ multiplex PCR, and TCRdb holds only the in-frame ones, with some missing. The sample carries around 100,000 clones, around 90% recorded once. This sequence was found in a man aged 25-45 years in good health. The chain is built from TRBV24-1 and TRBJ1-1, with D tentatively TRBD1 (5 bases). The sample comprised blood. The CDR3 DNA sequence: TGTGCCACCAGTGATGAGGGGATGGGCACTGAAGCTTTCTTT. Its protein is CATSDEGMGTEAFF.